What follows are 25 T cell receptor beta chains derived from one specimen sequenced in a study of identical twins (dated by TCRdb to 2016 to 2017). Library preparation used 5' RACE. The data were produced on an Illumina HiSeq 2000. TCRdb passed the public sequencing reads through fastp at Q25 and MiXCR, retaining productive beta sequences. A single entry per CDR3 protein holds the most common genes and DNA from its merged rows. Recorded for this sample are 200,000 to 250,000 distinct CDR3 sequences; around 6.9% of them occurred a single time. The top ten constitute 1.5% to 2.5% of the sample. The sample also formed part of further work on yellow fever vaccine responses in identical twins.

Sequencing was performed on memory (CD45RO+) T cells sorted from blood. What the cell subset or site label conveys for this sample: CD45RO+ enriched T cells. The receptors here all came from a woman aged 18-35 years in good health.

This clonotype was recorded many times. The V call is TRBV3-1, the J call TRBJ2-2; D may be TRBD1 or TRBD2 (5 bases each). The CDR3 spans 13 residues. Germline CDR1 and CDR2: LGHDT and YNNKEL (reference sequence). The ends were cut back, 4 bases at V and 4 bases at J, with 7 bases in the middle. Here the CDR3 reads CASSPGPTGELFF. In nucleotides, the CDR3 is TGTGCCAGCAGCCCGGGGCCCACCGGGGAGCTGTTTTTT.

This clonotype was recorded a few times. This sequence joins TRBV20-1 and TRBJ1-1; weak D call: TRBD1 (6 bases). The CDR3 length is 19 residues. V was clipped by 0 bases and J by 1 base, with 24 bases between them. Germline CDR1 is DFQATT and CDR2 is SNEGSKA (reference sequence). The CDR3 DNA reads TGCAGTGCTAGAGATATCGGGACACCGAATTACTTTAGGAACACTGAAGCTTTCTTT. It yields the protein CSARDIGTPNYFRNTEAFF.

The CDR3 nucleotides read TGCGCCAGCAGCCCCCATTTGGTCAGGGAATCGGATTTACTCGGGCAAGAGACCCAGTACTTC. Amino acids: CASSPHLVRESDLLGQETQYF. The chain links TRBV5-1 to TRBJ2-5; D might be TRBD1 (5 bases). This CDR3 is 21 amino acids long. With 4 bases removed from V and 2 bases from J, the gap between germline ends came to 33 bases. The V gene's germline CDR1 is SGHRS and CDR2 YFSETQ.

This clonotype was detected ten times or more. The CDR3 loop is CAISDLIRRSGPNEQFF. The CDR3 DNA is TGTGCCATCAGTGACCTAATTCGGCGATCTGGGCCCAATGAGCAGTTCTTC. The V and J genes are TRBV10-3 and TRBJ2-1; unclear D gene. The CDR3 has 17 residues. From germline, CDR1 is ENHRY and CDR2 SYGVKD. V gave up 3 bases and J gave up 6 bases, with 21 bases separating them.

The rearrangement links TRBV28 to TRBJ2-3; a weak D match, TRBD2 (5 bases). The V end was cut by 6 bases, the J end by 6 bases, with 10 bases between. Germline loops: CDR1 MDHEN, CDR2 SYDVKM. The CDR3 has 12 residues. The CDR3 DNA reads as TGTGCCAGCAGATCGACTACCGATACGCAGTATTTT. It codes for CASRSTTDTQYF.

At least ten counts were recorded for this clonotype. The chain joins TRBV7-8 to TRBJ2-3; TRBD1 matches at 7 bases. V was clipped by 2 bases and J by 2 bases; unmatched bases: 19. Looked up from germline, CDR1 is SGHVS and CDR2 is FQNEAQ. The CDR3 length is 20 residues. The CDR3: CASSLRATGIPPVVTDTQYF. The CDR3 nucleotides read TGTGCCAGCAGCTTACGGGCGACAGGGATCCCACCGGTAGTCACAGATACGCAGTATTTT.

This clonotype was recorded many times. V usage is TRBV6-2 or TRBV6-3 and J usage is TRBJ2-7, with unresolved D. The length of the CDR3 is 12 residues. Germline V gene sequence: CDR1 MNHEY, CDR2 SVGEGT. V was trimmed by 10 bases and J by 0 bases, leaving 10 bases between them. CDR3 sequence: CATRLDSYEQYF. CDR3 DNA sequence: TGTGCCACCCGATTAGACTCCTACGAGCAGTACTTC.

This clonotype has a count of ten or more. The chain recombines TRBV3-1 with TRBJ2-3; TRBD2 agrees at 8 bases. V shed 2 bases and J 4 bases; nucleotides not matched to a gene: 14. Germline CDR1 is LGHDT and CDR2 is YNNKEL (reference sequence). This CDR3 has 18 residues. The CDR3 DNA is TGTGCCAGCAGCCAACGGAGCGGGGGCCCTCGGAACGCAGATACGCAGTATTTT. Translating gives CASSQRSGGPRNADTQYF.

This clonotype occurred a few times. The rearrangement joins TRBV10-2 to TRBJ1-1; TRBD1 might be the D (5 bases). The V end was cut by 3 bases, the J end by 1 base, with 12 bases between. The CDR3 loop spans 15 amino acids. From germline, CDR1 is WSHSY and CDR2 SAAADI. CDR3 DNA sequence: TGCGCCAGCAGTGAAGTAGGGGACTCGAACACTGAAGCTTTCTTT. Its translation: CASSEVGDSNTEAFF.

This rearrangement joins TRBV6-2 or TRBV6-3 to TRBJ2-1; 9 bases align to TRBD2. J lost 8 bases, V lost 6 bases, and 5 bases had no gene match. Looked up from germline, CDR1 is MNHEY and CDR2 is SVGEGT. This CDR3 is 13 amino acids long. The CDR3 coding sequence is TGTGCCAGCAGAGCTAGCGGGGTGGATGAGCAGTTCTTC. It yields the protein CASRASGVDEQFF.

This clonotype has more than one count but fewer than ten. CDR3: CASSTGLAGGADTQYF. The CDR3 region has the DNA TGTGCCAGCAGCACGGGACTAGCGGGGGGGGCAGATACGCAGTATTTT. J is TRBJ2-3 and V is TRBV11-2, with 16 bases matching TRBD2. Per the germline V gene, CDR1 is SGHAT and CDR2 is FQNNGV. Trimming at V came to 5 bases and at J to 4 bases, leaving 3 bases not matched to a gene. This CDR3 has 16 residues.

This clonotype has a count of ten or more. V and J are TRBV3-1 and TRBJ2-3, with TRBD2 matching 10 bases. Looked up from germline, CDR1 is LGHDT and CDR2 is YNNKEL (reference sequence). The V and J ends lost 3 bases and 0 bases, in that order; junction bases with no gene match: 3. The CDR3 extends over 16 amino acids. The CDR3: CASSQYSGGSTDTQYF. The CDR3 DNA reads as TGTGCCAGCAGCCAGTATAGCGGGGGGAGCACAGATACGCAGTATTTT.

The V and J genes are TRBV3-1 and TRBJ2-6; TRBD1 might be the D (6 bases). Germline CDR1 reads LGHDT; CDR2 reads YNNKEL (reference sequence). Trimming cost V 2 bases and J 0 bases, with 11 bases left between them. The CDR3 spans 17 residues. CDR3 bases: TGTGCCAGCAGCCAAATAACAGGGCTCTCTGGGGCCAACGTCCTGACTTTC. This translates into CASSQITGLSGANVLTF.

This clonotype was counted a few times. This chain links TRBV20-1 with TRBJ2-5, with TRBD2 matching over 8 bases. V lost 0 bases and J lost 5; bases outside the gene matches: 8. The CDR3 covers 15 residues. The germline V gene encodes CDR1 DFQATT and CDR2 SNEGSKA (reference sequence). The CDR3 DNA sequence: TGCAGTGCTAGAGATATGCGGGAGGCCATGGAGACCCAGTACTTC. Translating it yields CSARDMREAMETQYF.

This clonotype showed up just a few times. This sequence joins TRBV5-5 and TRBJ2-2; no reliable D call. Germline-derived CDR1 and CDR2 are SGHKS and YYEKEE (reference sequence). The CDR3 extends over 14 amino acids. The germline V and J ends were trimmed by 6 bases and 0 bases, with 9 bases remaining between them. The CDR3 is CASTSTTNTGELFF. The DNA of the CDR3 is TGTGCCAGCACCTCTACTACGAACACCGGGGAGCTGTTTTTT.

At least ten counts were recorded for this clonotype. The V call is TRBV12-3 or TRBV12-4, the J call TRBJ2-3, with D maybe TRBD1 (5 bases). Trimming pared 3 bases from V and 3 bases from J, leaving 16 bases between. The CDR3 has 16 residues. In DNA form, the CDR3 reads TGTGCCAGCAGTTTCGGCTTCACAGGTCAAACAGATACGCAGTATTTT. Translated: CASSFGFTGQTDTQYF.

This clonotype occurred a few times. The chain recombines TRBV27 with TRBJ2-1; D call uncertain. Between the trimmed V and J ends, which lost 4 bases and 5 bases, there was a span of 15 bases. The CDR3 runs 15 residues. Looked up from germline, CDR1 is MNHEY and CDR2 is SMNVEV (reference sequence). The CDR3 region is CASSYLTLPNNEQFF. The CDR3 DNA reads TGTGCCAGCAGTTACCTAACCCTACCTAACAATGAGCAGTTCTTC.

This clonotype was seen a handful of times. This chain uses TRBV7-2 with TRBJ2-3, with 11 bases that match TRBD2. Trimming removed 1 base from V and 7 bases from J; junction bases left unmatched: 4. Germline V lookup: CDR1 SGHTA, CDR2 FQGNSA. There are 15 residues in the CDR3. The CDR3 DNA follows: TGTGCCAGCAGCTTAGATGGGACTAGCGGCTATACGCAGTATTTT. As protein: CASSLDGTSGYTQYF.

The chain couples TRBV20-1 to TRBJ1-2; 8 nucleotides match TRBD1. Per the germline V gene, CDR1 is DFQATT and CDR2 is SNEGSKA (reference sequence). The CDR3 loop spans 12 amino acids. With V trimmed by 3 bases and J by 7 bases, 4 bases remained unmatched. CDR3 amino acids: CSASTQGAGYTF. CDR3 nucleotides: TGCAGTGCTAGTACGCAGGGGGCTGGCTACACCTTC.

This clonotype has at least ten counts. The chain has TRBV6-2 or TRBV6-3 and TRBJ2-2; D remains unclear. This CDR3 has 12 residues. The V gene lost 1 base and the J gene lost 5 bases, with 2 bases spanning the gap. From germline, CDR1 is MNHEY and CDR2 SVGEGT. CDR3 amino acids: CASSYWTGELFF. The CDR3 DNA sequence: TGTGCCAGCAGTTACTGGACCGGGGAGCTGTTTTTT.

This rearrangement joins TRBV9 to TRBJ2-2, with D possibly being TRBD2 (5 bases). Trimming pared 9 bases from V and 4 bases from J, leaving 25 bases between. This CDR3 spans 17 amino acids. CDR1 SGDLS and CDR2 YYNGEE come from the germline V gene. Here the CDR3 reads CATQPERHSPSTGELFF. The DNA for the CDR3 is TGTGCCACCCAGCCTGAGCGGCACAGCCCGAGCACCGGGGAGCTGTTTTTT.

In this sample, this clonotype turned up a few times. The chain carries TRBV12-3 or TRBV12-4 and TRBJ1-3; 8 bases map to TRBD1. The CDR3 consists of 14 residues. V lost 6 bases and J lost 4; bases outside the gene matches: 5. CDR3 nucleotide sequence: TGTGCCAGCAGGGCCGGGACAGGAGGAAACACCATATATTTT. Translating it yields CASRAGTGGNTIYF.

This chain links TRBV3-1 with TRBJ2-1, with 8 bases identical to TRBD1. Losses at the gene ends were 2 bases for V and 8 bases for J; bases not matched to a gene: 11. The CDR3 totals 16 residues. In germline, CDR1 is LGHDT, CDR2 YNNKEL (reference sequence). The CDR3 nucleotides are TGTGCCAGCAGCCAATTGGGGCAGGGGGCTTTCGATGAGCAGTTCTTC. Residues: CASSQLGQGAFDEQFF.

There are many counts of this clonotype. The CDR3 sequence: CASGTGSSGGYNEQFF. The CDR3 DNA reads as TGTGCCAGTGGGACAGGCTCGAGCGGGGGATACAATGAGCAGTTCTTC. This chain connects TRBV5-3 to TRBJ2-1; the D call may be TRBD1 or TRBD2 (8 bases each). TRBV5-3 carries the ORF label, with uncertain function. V was pared by 8 bases and J by 4 bases, with 22 bases between. This CDR3 contains 16 residues.

The chain joins TRBV30 to TRBJ1-6; possible D gene TRBD1, 5 bases. CDR3 length equals 13 residues. Germline V lookup: CDR1 GTSNPN, CDR2 SVGIG (reference sequence). V gave up 2 bases and J gave up 6 bases, with 8 bases separating them. The CDR3 region has the DNA TGTGCCTGGAGTCCCCAGGGTAATTCACCCCTCCACTTT. Translation: CAWSPQGNSPLHF. Based on the CDR3 plus reference TRBV30 and TRBJ1-6, the full variable domain is SQTIHQWPATLVQPVGSPLSLECTVEGTSNPNLYWYRQAAGRGLQLLFYSVGIGQISSEVPQNLSASRPQDRQFILSSKKLLLSDSGFYLCAWSPQGNSPLHFGNGTRLTVT.